This T cell receptor beta chain emerged from a study of cytomegalovirus exposure and HLA in healthy donors. Study-level results: In a later analysis, V- and J-gene trimming of beta chains associated with a DCLRE1C missense variant, replicated independently. The authors listed 150 to 200 TCR beta chains as cytomegalovirus-associated.

A remark on this clone: Its antigen is still unknown. Other DNA sequences in the same sample also yield this CDR3.

The PCR had 60 Vbeta and 13 Jbeta primers. Data came from immunoSEQ multiplex PCR; TCRdb stores just in-frame clones and leaves some out. The table has 130,000 to 150,000 clones, approximately 82% seen once; the top ten hold roughly 10%. Source material: PBMCs. The sequence came from a woman aged 60 to 75 in good health and CMV-seropositive.

In DNA form, the CDR3 reads TGTGCCAGCAGCTTAGGGCAGGGGAACACTGAAGCTTTCTTT. Protein: CASSLGQGNTEAFF. The chain joins TRBV7-2 to TRBJ1-1; TRBD1 is a possible D gene (5 bases). The germline V and J ends were trimmed by 1 base and 1 base, with 7 bases remaining between them. CDR1 and CDR2 (germline): SGHTA, FQGNSA. The CDR3 extends over 14 amino acids. Looking up the rest from reference TRBV7-2 and TRBJ1-1 gives the full variable domain: GAGVSQSPSNKVTEKGKDVELRCDPISGHTALYWYRQSLGQGLEFLIYFQGNSAPDKSGLPSDRFSAERTGGSVSTLTIQRTQQEDSAVYLCASSLGQGNTEAFFGQGTRLTVV.